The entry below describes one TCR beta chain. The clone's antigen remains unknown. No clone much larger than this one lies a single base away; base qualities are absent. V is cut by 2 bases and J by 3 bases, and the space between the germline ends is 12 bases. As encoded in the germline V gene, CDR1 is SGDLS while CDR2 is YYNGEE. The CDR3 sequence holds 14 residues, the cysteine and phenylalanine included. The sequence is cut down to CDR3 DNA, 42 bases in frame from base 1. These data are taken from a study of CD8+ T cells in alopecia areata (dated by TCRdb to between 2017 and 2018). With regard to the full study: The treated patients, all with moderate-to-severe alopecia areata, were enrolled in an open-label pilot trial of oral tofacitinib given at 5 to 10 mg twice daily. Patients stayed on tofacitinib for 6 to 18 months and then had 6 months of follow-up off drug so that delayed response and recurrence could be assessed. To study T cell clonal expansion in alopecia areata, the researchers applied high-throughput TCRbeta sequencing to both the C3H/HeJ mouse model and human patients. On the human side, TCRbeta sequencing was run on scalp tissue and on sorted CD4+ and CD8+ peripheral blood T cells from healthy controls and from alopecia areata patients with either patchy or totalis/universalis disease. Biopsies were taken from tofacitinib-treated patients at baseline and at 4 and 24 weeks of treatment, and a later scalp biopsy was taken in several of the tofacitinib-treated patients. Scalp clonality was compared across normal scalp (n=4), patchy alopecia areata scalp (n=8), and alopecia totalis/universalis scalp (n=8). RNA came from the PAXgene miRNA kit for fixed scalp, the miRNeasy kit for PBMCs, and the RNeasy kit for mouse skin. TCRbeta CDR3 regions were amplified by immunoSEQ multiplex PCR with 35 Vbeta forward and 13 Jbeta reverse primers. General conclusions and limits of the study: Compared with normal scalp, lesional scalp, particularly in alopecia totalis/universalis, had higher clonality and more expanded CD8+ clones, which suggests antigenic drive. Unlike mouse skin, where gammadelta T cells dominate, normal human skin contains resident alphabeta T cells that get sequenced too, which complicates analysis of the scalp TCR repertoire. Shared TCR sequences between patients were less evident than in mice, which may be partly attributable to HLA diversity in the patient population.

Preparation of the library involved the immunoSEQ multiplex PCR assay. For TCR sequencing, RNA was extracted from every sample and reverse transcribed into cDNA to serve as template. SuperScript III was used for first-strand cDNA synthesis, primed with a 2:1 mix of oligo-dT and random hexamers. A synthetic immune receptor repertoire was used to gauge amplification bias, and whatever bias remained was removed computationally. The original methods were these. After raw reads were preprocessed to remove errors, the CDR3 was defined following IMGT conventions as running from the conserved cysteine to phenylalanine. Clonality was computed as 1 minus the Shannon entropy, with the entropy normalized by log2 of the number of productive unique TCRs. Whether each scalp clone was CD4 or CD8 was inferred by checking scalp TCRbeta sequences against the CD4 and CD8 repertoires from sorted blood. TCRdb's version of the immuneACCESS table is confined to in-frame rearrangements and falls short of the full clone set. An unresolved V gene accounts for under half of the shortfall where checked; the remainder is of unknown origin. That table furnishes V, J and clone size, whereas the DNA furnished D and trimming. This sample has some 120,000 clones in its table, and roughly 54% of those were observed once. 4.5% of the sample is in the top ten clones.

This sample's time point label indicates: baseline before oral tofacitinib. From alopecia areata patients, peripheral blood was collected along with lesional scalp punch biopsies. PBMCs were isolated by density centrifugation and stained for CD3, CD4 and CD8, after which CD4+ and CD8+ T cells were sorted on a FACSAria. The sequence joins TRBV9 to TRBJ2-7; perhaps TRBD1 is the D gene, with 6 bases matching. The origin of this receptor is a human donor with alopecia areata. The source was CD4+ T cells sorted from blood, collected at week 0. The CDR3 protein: CASSVDSDDYEQYF. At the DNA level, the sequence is TGTGCCAGCAGCGTGGACAGCGACGACTACGAGCAGTACTTC. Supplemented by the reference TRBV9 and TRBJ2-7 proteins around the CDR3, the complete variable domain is DSGVTQTPKHLITATGQRVTLRCSPRSGDLSVYWYQQSLDQGLQFLIQYYNGEERAKGNILERFSAQQFPDLHSELNLSSLELGDSALYFCASSVDSDDYEQYFGPGTRLTVT.